The following is a T cell receptor beta chain sequence with its context. Antigen specificity is unknown. The data originate from a study of CD8+ T cells in alopecia areata. In the study overall: Treated individuals took tofacitinib by mouth, 5 to 10 mg twice daily.

As for treatment: oral pan-JAK inhibitor, 5-10 mg twice daily. Collection of lesional scalp punch biopsies and peripheral blood was performed in alopecia areata patients. Cell sorting on a FACSAria was used to separate CD4+ and CD8+ T cells from the PBMCs. cDNA reverse transcribed from extracted RNA served as the sequencing template. Method: immunoSEQ multiplex PCR; TCRdb's copy keeps in-frame clones and lacks some. The sample consists of 190,000 or so clones, about three fifths of them appearing once. Whole-study results and caveats: Just one nonresponder means the tie between baseline CD8+ expansion and response stays uncertain.

This CDR3 is built from 11 residues. Trimming shortened V by 2 bases and J by 7 bases, and 3 bases separated the two germline ends. Germline V gene data show CDR1 as ENHRY and CDR2 as SYGVKD. This receptor was taken from a human donor with alopecia areata. The V and J genes are TRBV10-3 and TRBJ1-3, with D unresolved. This specimen consisted of CD8+ T cells sorted from blood, obtained at week 24, from a patient treated with tofacitinib. The CDR3 protein is CAISEGNTIYF. CDR3 DNA: TGTGCCATCAGTGAGGGGAACACCATATATTTT.